The clone carrying this TCR beta chain was seen ten or more times. Antigen unknown. Listed TCR primers, together with previously described methods, were used for the bulk TCR libraries. In TCRdb, the PCR reads were re-called with MiXCR into one record per CDR3 protein. The sample lists 40,000 to 45,000 distinct CDR3 sequences, over 15% seen once, with about 1% in the top ten. This entry belongs to a study of molecular identifiers for immune sequencing clone quantification. Study-wide results and limits: Barcode sharing among identical TCR molecules could make large clones appear smaller. Detection of one spiked Jurkat cell's TCR RNA reportedly worked in around 1 million naive cells.

The receptor was derived from a human donor in good health. Some libraries in this study had Jurkat cell RNA spiked in. Sequenced sample: naive CD8+ T cells from blood, with Jurkat cell RNA spiked in. Subset reported: FACS-sorted CD8+CD4-CCR7+CD45RA+ naive T cells.

The DNA of the CDR3 is TGCGCCAGCAGCCCCCGCGCCGGGGGGCTCTTATGGGATACGCAGTATTTT. This sequence encodes CASSPRAGGLLWDTQYF. The rearrangement uses TRBV5-1 and TRBJ2-3; D possibly corresponds to TRBD2 (7 bases). CDR3 size: 17 residues. From germline, CDR1 is SGHRS and CDR2 YFSETQ. Between the trimmed V and J ends, which lost 4 bases and 6 bases, there was a span of 24 bases.